The following is a T cell receptor beta chain sequence with its context. This sample was included in a study of response to subunit inactivated influenza vaccine. Germline lookup yields CDR1 MNHNY and CDR2 SVGAGI (reference sequence). This CDR3 is 13 amino acids long. V shed 4 bases and J shed 8 bases, with 11 bases lying between them. TCRdb fed the RT-PCR reads into MiXCR, producing one record per CDR3 protein. The data contain approximately 500,000 distinct CDR3 sequences, around 21% of them singletons. These data also featured in a second study, about T cells expressing NK-cell markers. From that second work: What made the TCR beta cDNA was 5'RACE template switching with UMIs.

This receptor was obtained from a man aged 45 to 65 who received an inactivated influenza vaccine. The rearrangement joins TRBV6-6 to TRBJ1-4; the D is unclear. The sequencing here drew on CD4+ T cells sorted from PBMCs, taken 11 to 12 days after vaccination. This CDR3 reads CASSFGEREKLFF. The DNA for the CDR3 is TGTGCCAGCAGTTTTGGCGAGAGAGAAAAACTGTTTTTT.